These 32 T cell receptor beta chains were all obtained from the same sample, sequenced in a study of human T cells and chemical hapten exposure. Time point noted: patch test 2, 6 weeks after DPC sensitization. As to treatment: therapeutic diphenylcyclopropenone sensitization with weekly scalp DPC. TCRdb recomputed calls from the RACE reads with MiXCR, one row per CDR3 protein. The sample has 95,000 or so distinct CDR3 sequences; about an eighth are singletons. The sequences come from whole blood, collected in connection with sensitization to the hapten diphenylcyclopropenone (DPC). The receptors come from a woman in her thirties or forties with alopecia areata. Some clones in this sample may be carry-over from other donors' samples.

As concerns this clonotype: This could be a read error, since a much larger clone is one nucleotide away. The rearrangement links TRBV20-1 to TRBJ1-1; possibly TRBD1 for D (5 bases). The germline CDR1 and CDR2 sequences are DFQATT and SNEGSKA (reference sequence). The ends were cut back, 2 bases at V and 4 bases at J, with 17 bases in the middle. This CDR3 region has 15 residues. The CDR3 loop is CSARLPNTGFTEAFF. The CDR3 region has the DNA TGCAGTGCTAGACTTCCGAACACAGGATTCACTGAAGCTTTCTTT.

The chain is built from TRBV12-2 and TRBJ1-5. TRBV12-2 is listed as a pseudogene. The CDR3 has 16 amino acids. CDR3 region: CASRPPPSYSNQPQHF. The DNA of the CDR3 is TGTGCAAGTCGCCCACCTCCCTCTTATAGCAATCAGCCCCAGCATTTT.

This clonotype has ten or more counts. The chain couples TRBV7-2 to TRBJ1-1; the match to TRBD1 covers 7 bases. Germline loops: CDR1 SGHTA, CDR2 FQGNSA. The CDR3 extends over 13 amino acids. Trimming took 5 bases from V and 4 from J; bases not matched to a gene: 4. CDR3 region: CASSQQGVTEAFF. CDR3 sequence (DNA): TGTGCCAGCAGCCAGCAGGGGGTCACTGAAGCTTTCTTT. Combining the CDR3 with reference TRBV7-2 and TRBJ1-1 gives the whole variable domain GAGVSQSPSNKVTEKGKDVELRCDPISGHTALYWYRQSLGQGLEFLIYFQGNSAPDKSGLPSDRFSAERTGGSVSTLTIQRTQQEDSAVYLCASSQQGVTEAFFGQGTRLTVV.

This clonotype was detected many times. The CDR3 DNA is TGTGCCAGCACCCCGGACAGGGGGAGCAATCAGCCCCAGCATTTT. As protein: CASTPDRGSNQPQHF. The chain joins TRBV6-2 or TRBV6-3 to TRBJ1-5; 10 bases are a match to TRBD1. Germline V gives CDR1 MNHEY, CDR2 SVGEGT. This CDR3 region has 15 residues. The junction had 4 bases not matched to a gene; V was cut back by 7 bases and J by 1 base.

This clonotype has a count of ten or more. The chain couples TRBV24-1 to TRBJ1-5; D is uncertain. The germline V and J ends were trimmed by 4 bases and 5 bases, with 11 bases remaining between them. The CDR3 loop spans 14 amino acids. Germline CDR1 KGHDR, CDR2 SFDVKD. CDR3 loop: CATSERGIYQPQHF. CDR3 nucleotides: TGTGCCACCAGTGAGAGAGGGATATATCAGCCCCAGCATTTT.

This clonotype showed up many times. The V and J genes are TRBV4-2 and TRBJ1-1; a weak D match, TRBD1 (5 bases). The CDR3 is 14 residues long. Trimming pared 4 bases from V and 3 bases from J, leaving 12 bases between. Germline V lookup: CDR1 LGHNA, CDR2 YNFKEQ. CDR3 amino acids: CASSLGGADTEAFF. The CDR3 region has the DNA TGTGCCAGCAGCCTGGGCGGGGCGGACACTGAAGCTTTCTTT.

The chain carries TRBV27 and TRBJ2-5; D might be TRBD1 (5 bases). The CDR3 length is 13 residues. V lost 6 bases, J lost 5 bases, and 13 bases lay in between. CDR1 is MNHEY and CDR2 is SMNVEV in the germline V gene (reference sequence). The CDR3 DNA sequence: TGTGCCAGCAGACTAACTTGGGGCGAGACCCAGTACTTC. Translating gives CASRLTWGETQYF.

This clonotype was counted many times. The V gene is TRBV5-6, the J gene TRBJ2-1; D assignment may be TRBD1 or TRBD2 (5 bases each). Germline V gene sequence: CDR1 SGHDT, CDR2 YYEEEE. With 0 bases removed from V and 9 bases from J, the gap between germline ends came to 10 bases. The CDR3 has 13 residues. CDR3 loop: CASSLGRGGEQFF. Written as DNA, the CDR3 is TGTGCCAGCAGCTTGGGTCGGGGCGGTGAGCAGTTCTTC. Full variable domain (outside the CDR3, taken from reference TRBV5-6 and TRBJ2-1): DAGVTQSPTHLIKTRGQQVTLRCSPKSGHDTVSWYQQALGQGPQFIFQYYEEEERQRGNFPDRFSGHQFPNYSSELNVNALLLGDSALYLCASSLGRGGEQFFGPGTRLTVL.

The count of this clonotype is one. This chain links TRBV19 with TRBJ2-5; no reliable D call. V was cut by 3 bases and J by 4 bases, with 6 bases left in between. The CDR3 runs to 12 residues. Germline V lookup: CDR1 LNHDA, CDR2 SQIVND (reference sequence). Here the CDR3 DNA reads TGTGCCAGTAGTATCTTCGGAGAGACCCAGTACTTC. It codes for CASSIFGETQYF.

This clonotype has a count of ten or more. This chain joins TRBV6-6 and TRBJ2-3; no clear D. V dropped 5 bases and J dropped 4 bases, with 7 bases sitting between them. Germline values: CDR1 MNHNY, CDR2 SVGAGI (reference sequence). This CDR3 region has 12 residues. The CDR3 sequence: CASSGVSDTQYF. In DNA form, the CDR3 reads TGTGCCAGCAGTGGAGTATCAGATACGCAGTATTTT.

V gene TRBV28 combines with J gene TRBJ2-3, with 14 positions matching TRBD2. V shed 8 bases, J shed 4 bases, and the junction held 8 bases outside the gene matches. The CDR3 contains 16 residues. Germline assignment: CDR1 MDHEN and CDR2 SYDVKM. DNA for the CDR3: TGTGCCAGCCCGCCGACTAGCGGGAGGGCCGCAGATACGCAGTATTTT. This sequence encodes CASPPTSGRAADTQYF. Using reference TRBV28 and TRBJ2-3 for the parts outside the CDR3, the full variable domain is DVKVTQSSRYLVKRTGEKVFLECVQDMDHENMFWYRQDPGLGLRLIYFSYDVKMKEKGDIPEGYSVSREKKERFSLILESASTNQTSMYLCASPPTSGRAADTQYFGPGTRLTVL.

V usage is TRBV23-1 and J usage is TRBJ2-7; D possibly corresponds to TRBD1 (6 bases). TRBV23-1 qualifies as an ORF whose function is uncertain. V dropped 4 bases and J dropped 0 bases, with 16 bases sitting between them. The CDR3 spans 16 residues. CDR3 in amino acids: CASSRGQGLHSYEQYF. The CDR3, as DNA: TGCGCCAGCAGTCGGGGTCAGGGGCTACACTCCTACGAGCAGTACTTC.

This clonotype has a handful of counts. The chain recombines TRBV20-1 with TRBJ2-6; D call uncertain. This CDR3 contains 16 residues. Germline V gene sequence: CDR1 DFQATT, CDR2 SNEGSKA (reference sequence). With 2 bases removed from V and 0 bases from J, the gap between germline ends came to 11 bases. The CDR3 nucleotides read TGCAGTGCTAGACCGCAGGCAAGCTCTGGGGCCAACGTCCTGACTTTC. This sequence encodes CSARPQASSGANVLTF.

The V and J genes are TRBV6-2 or TRBV6-3 and TRBJ2-7; possible D gene TRBD2, 6 bases. With 5 bases removed from V and 1 base from J, the gap between germline ends came to 12 bases. CDR3 length: 14 amino acids. CDR1 MNHEY and CDR2 SVGEGT come from the germline V gene. The CDR3 loop reads CASSNPGTSYEQYF. CDR3 in DNA: TGTGCCAGCAGTAATCCCGGGACTTCCTACGAGCAGTACTTC.

This clonotype showed up many times. The chain employs TRBV25-1 and TRBJ2-1; TRBD2 agrees at 10 bases. The CDR3 consists of 20 residues. V lost 3 bases, J lost 0 bases, and 14 bases stayed unmatched. Germline loops: CDR1 MGHDK, CDR2 SYGVNS. In nucleotides, the CDR3 is TGTGCCAGCAGTGAGCCCCCGGGGGGGCCTAGCGGGGGCTCCTACAATGAGCAGTTCTTC. Translation: CASSEPPGGPSGGSYNEQFF.

At least ten counts were recorded for this clonotype. The rearrangement links TRBV10-3 to TRBJ1-4; TRBD1 matches 9 bases. The CDR3 length is 16 residues. Germline V gene data show CDR1 as ENHRY and CDR2 as SYGVKD. With V trimmed by 0 bases and J by 8 bases, 7 bases remained unmatched. The chain's CDR3 is CAISESTGQGGEKLFF. As DNA, the CDR3 is TGTGCCATCAGTGAGTCGACGGGACAGGGAGGCGAAAAACTGTTTTTT.

This clonotype has ten or more counts. The chain employs TRBV6-1 and TRBJ2-5; either TRBD1 or TRBD2 may supply D (5 bases each). Germline V lookup: CDR1 MNHNS, CDR2 SASEGT. The CDR3 has 13 amino acids. V was trimmed by 3 bases and J by 5 bases, leaving 10 bases between them. CDR3 protein: CASSDGDPETQYF. The CDR3 DNA follows: TGTGCCAGCAGTGACGGGGACCCGGAGACCCAGTACTTC.

This clonotype was counted between two and nine times. The chain links TRBV6-6 to TRBJ2-1; D is perhaps TRBD1 or TRBD2 (5 bases each). Germline loops: CDR1 MNHNY, CDR2 SVGAGI (reference sequence). The CDR3 has 13 residues. V lost 7 bases, J lost 7 bases, and 14 bases lay in between. In DNA form, the CDR3 reads TGTGCCAGCATAGGGACGGCCAGTAATGAGCAGTTCTTC. Translated: CASIGTASNEQFF.

This clonotype was seen repeatedly, ten times or more. V is TRBV2 and J is TRBJ2-1, with TRBD2 matching 11 bases. The CDR3 runs 15 residues. The germline CDR1 and CDR2 sequences are SNHLY and FYNNEI. V lost 6 bases and J lost 5; bases outside the gene matches: 6. CDR3: CASRLSSGGNNEQFF. CDR3 DNA sequence: TGTGCCAGCAGACTCTCTAGCGGGGGGAACAATGAGCAGTTCTTC. The full variable domain, in which reference TRBV2 and TRBJ2-1 provide the parts outside the CDR3, is EPEVTQTPSHQVTQMGQEVILRCVPISNHLYFYWYRQILGQKVEFLVSFYNNEISEKSEIFDDQFSVERPDGSNFTLKIRSTKLEDSAMYFCASRLSSGGNNEQFFGPGTRLTVL.

The gene calls are TRBV6-5 and TRBJ1-2; TRBD1 is a possible D gene (6 bases). The V gene's germline CDR1 is MNHEY and CDR2 SVGAGI. CDR3 length: 17 amino acids. V was shortened by 0 bases and J by 2 bases, with 16 bases between the two germline ends. Written as DNA, the CDR3 is TGTGCCAGCAGTTACTCCGGAGGACAGCCGGGGAACTATGGCTACACCTTC. Amino acids: CASSYSGGQPGNYGYTF.

CDR3: CSARDLRGNTGELFF. CDR3 coding DNA: TGCAGTGCTAGAGATCTCCGGGGGAACACCGGGGAGCTGTTTTTT. The chain recombines TRBV20-1 with TRBJ2-2; D might be TRBD2 (5 bases). V shed 0 bases and J shed 1 base, with 9 bases lying between them. This CDR3 contains 15 residues. Germline CDR1 is DFQATT and CDR2 is SNEGSKA (reference sequence).

This chain uses TRBV18 with TRBJ1-3, with D perhaps TRBD1 (5 bases). The CDR3 spans 16 residues. The V end lost 2 bases, the J end lost 0 bases, and 11 bases lay between the germline ends. Germline lookup yields CDR1 KGHSH and CDR2 LQKENI. The CDR3 DNA follows: TGTGCCAGCTCACCAGAGGCGGGACTCTCTGGAAACACCATATATTTT. It encodes CASSPEAGLSGNTIYF.

The chain links TRBV3-1 to TRBJ1-5; a possible D gene is TRBD1 (5 bases). The germline V and J ends were trimmed by 4 bases and 4 bases, with 11 bases remaining between them. This CDR3 contains 14 residues. Germline loops: CDR1 LGHDT, CDR2 YNNKEL (reference sequence). CDR3 region: CASSRGTANQPQHF. The CDR3 DNA follows: TGTGCCAGCAGCCGCGGGACGGCTAATCAGCCCCAGCATTTT.

This clonotype was recorded at least ten times. The chain is built from TRBV18 and TRBJ1-1, with a tentative D call TRBD1 (5 bases). Germline CDR1 and CDR2: KGHSH and LQKENI. Trimming cost V 2 bases and J 8 bases, with 18 bases left between them. The CDR3 is made up of 15 amino acids. As DNA, the CDR3 is TGTGCCAGCTCACCAAAGGTGCCGGGGGTGGTGGAAGCTTTCTTT. It translates to CASSPKVPGVVEAFF.

The rearrangement links TRBV30 to TRBJ2-7, with TRBD2 matching over 7 bases. J lost 7 bases, V lost 2 bases, and 17 bases had no gene match. CDR3 length: 16 residues. Germline V lookup: CDR1 GTSNPN, CDR2 SVGIG (reference sequence). CDR3 coding DNA: TGTGCCTGGAGTCCCATGGGGGGGGTTGGGAACGATGAGCAGTACTTC. This encodes CAWSPMGGVGNDEQYF.

This clonotype was observed a few times. This chain connects TRBV5-1 to TRBJ1-4; TRBD1 aligns across 7 bases. The CDR3 has 15 residues. The germline CDR1 and CDR2 sequences are SGHRS and YFSETQ. The ends lost 3 bases at V and 4 bases at J; junction bases unmatched: 6. The CDR3 loop is CASSYGTVVNEKLFF. CDR3 coding DNA: TGCGCCAGCAGCTACGGGACAGTGGTTAATGAAAAACTGTTTTTT. The entire variable domain, with the rest obtained from reference TRBV5-1 and TRBJ1-4, is as follows: KAGVTQTPRYLIKTRGQQVTLSCSPISGHRSVSWYQQTPGQGLQFLFEYFSETQRNKGNFPGRFSGRQFSNSRSEMNVSTLELGDSALYLCASSYGTVVNEKLFFGSGTQLSVL.

This clonotype occurred many times. The gene calls are TRBV20-1 and TRBJ1-5; the D gene is possibly TRBD1 (6 bases). Trimming left V 6 bases short and J 1 base short, with 13 bases between. The CDR3 sequence is 14 residues long. Per germline, CDR1 DFQATT and CDR2 SNEGSKA (reference sequence). The CDR3 nucleotides are TGCAGTGCCCGAGCCCAGGGGAGCAATCAGCCCCAGCATTTT. Protein: CSARAQGSNQPQHF.

This clonotype has a count of ten or more. The V and J genes are TRBV7-2 and TRBJ2-5; a possible D gene is TRBD2 (5 bases). V dropped 1 base and J dropped 0 bases, with 9 bases sitting between them. CDR3 length: 15 residues. From germline, CDR1 is SGHTA and CDR2 FQGNSA. CDR3 in DNA: TGTGCCAGCAGCTTAGGGCGAGCGGACCAAGAGACCCAGTACTTC. Its translation is CASSLGRADQETQYF.

As to this clonotype: The junction shows a germline mismatch at one end, possibly a read error. This chain connects TRBV28 to TRBJ2-2; TRBD2 matches at 11 bases. The CDR3 runs 16 residues. The germline V gene encodes CDR1 MDHEN and CDR2 SYDVKM. The CDR3: CASSHSGTSGSGEMFF. CDR3 bases: TGTGCCAGCAGCCATTCCGGGACTAGCGGATCTGGGGAGATGTTTTTT.

This clonotype came up a few times. CDR3 bases: TGTGCCAGCAGTTTATCTTCAGGAATGGGCTATGGCTACACCTTC. Translated: CASSLSSGMGYGYTF. V is TRBV27 and J is TRBJ1-2; D is ambiguous. The length of the CDR3 is 15 residues. Germline V gene sequence: CDR1 MNHEY, CDR2 SMNVEV (reference sequence). V lost 0 bases, J lost 4 bases, and 12 bases lay in between.

In this sample, this clonotype turned up a few times. This chain links TRBV20-1 with TRBJ1-2; D gene ambiguous. V was trimmed by 3 bases and J by 1 base, leaving 9 bases between them. Germline V lookup: CDR1 DFQATT, CDR2 SNEGSKA (reference sequence). The CDR3 length is 13 residues. DNA of the CDR3: TGCAGTGCTAGGTTGGGGAGTAACTATGGCTACACCTTC. It encodes CSARLGSNYGYTF.

The table lists this clonotype with a few counts. The V gene is TRBV6-1, the J gene TRBJ1-2; the D is unclear. From germline, CDR1 is MNHNS and CDR2 SASEGT. Between the trimmed V and J ends, which lost 1 base and 0 bases, there was a span of 9 bases. CDR3 length equals 15 residues. The CDR3 loop reads CASSEGPSANYGYTF. The CDR3 DNA reads TGTGCCAGCAGTGAAGGCCCCTCAGCTAACTATGGCTACACCTTC.